The rows below give T cell receptor beta chains drawn from one sample of a study of Tregs in tolerant kidney transplant recipients. Assay used: immunoSEQ multiplex PCR; TCRdb lists only in-frame clones, some missing. This sample has 85,000 to 100,000 clones, with under 95% found just once. The specimen comprised CD4+ T cells from blood, sampled before the transplant. The receptors were sampled from a human donor who received a combined kidney and bone marrow transplant. CDR3s include the opening cysteine and the closing phenylalanine or tryptophan. The D gene is left open where the match is weak. Not every row has a clone size; where given, it reads once, few, many or a size class.

abundance: NA; j_gene: TRBJ2-1; v_gene: TRBV6-5; d_gene: NA; CDR3nt: TGTGCCAGCAGTTACTCGTTTGGGGGGAATGAGCAGTTCTTC; CDR3aa: CASSYSFGGNEQFF
abundance: NA; j_gene: TRBJ2-2; v_gene: TRBV7-3; d_gene: NA; CDR3nt: TGTGCCAGCAGCCCGAATCCGGGACACCTCACCGGGGAGCTGTTTTTT; CDR3aa: CASSPNPGHLTGELFF
abundance: NA; j_gene: TRBJ2-5; v_gene: TRBV7-6; d_gene: NA; CDR3nt: TGTGCCAGCAGTCCGAGGAGGGTAGAGACCCAGTACTTC; CDR3aa: CASSPRRVETQYF
abundance: NA; j_gene: TRBJ2-1; v_gene: TRBV7-3; d_gene: NA; CDR3nt: TGTGCCAGCAGCCGGACGACCGCGGGTCCCCAGGATATGGGTGAGCAGTTCTTC; CDR3aa: CASSRTTAGPQDMGEQFF
abundance: NA; j_gene: TRBJ2-2; v_gene: TRBV5-1; d_gene: TRBD2; CDR3nt: TGCGCCAGCAGCTTGCTTCTAGCGGGGGGTCCGAACACCGGGGAGCTGTTTTTT; CDR3aa: CASSLLLAGGPNTGELFF
abundance: NA; j_gene: TRBJ2-7; v_gene: TRBV5-4; d_gene: TRBD1; CDR3nt: TGTGCCAGCAGCTTGGGGGACAGCCGCTACGAGCAGTACTTC; CDR3aa: CASSLGDSRYEQYF
abundance: NA; j_gene: TRBJ2-5; v_gene: TRBV7-9; d_gene: TRBD2; CDR3nt: TGTGCCAGCAGCTATCTAGCGGGAGAGGAAGAGACCCAGTACTTC; CDR3aa: CASSYLAGEEETQYF
abundance: NA; j_gene: TRBJ2-1; v_gene: TRBV7-3; d_gene: TRBD2; CDR3nt: TGTGCCAGCAGCCGGACCCCCGGGGGGGCCAATGAGCAGTTCTTC; CDR3aa: CASSRTPGGANEQFF
abundance: NA; j_gene: TRBJ2-2; v_gene: TRBV5-1; d_gene: TRBD2; CDR3nt: TGCGCCAGCAGCTTGTTAAGAGGGACTAGCGGGAACACCGGGGAGCTGTTTTTT; CDR3aa: CASSLLRGTSGNTGELFF
abundance: NA; j_gene: TRBJ1-1; v_gene: TRBV6-5; d_gene: TRBD1; CDR3nt: TGTGCCAGCAGTTACTCTAGAGCCAAGGACAGGATAAGGACTTTCTTT; CDR3aa: CASSYSRAKDRIRTFF
abundance: NA; j_gene: TRBJ1-3; v_gene: TRBV5-1; d_gene: TRBD1; CDR3nt: TGCGCCAGCAGCTACAACCGGGACAGGGTCGGAAACACCATATATTTT; CDR3aa: CASSYNRDRVGNTIYF
abundance: NA; j_gene: TRBJ2-5; v_gene: TRBV30; d_gene: TRBD1; CDR3nt: TGTGCCTGGAGTGTATTCTGGCCGGGGGACAGGGGGCGAGAGACCCAGTACTTC; CDR3aa: CAWSVFWPGDRGRETQYF
abundance: once; j_gene: TRBJ2-5; v_gene: TRBV27; d_gene: NA; CDR3nt: TGTGCCAGCAGCGTTCGAAGAGAGGAGACCCAGTACTTC; CDR3aa: CASSVRREETQYF
abundance: NA; j_gene: TRBJ2-3; v_gene: TRBV5-1; d_gene: TRBD2; CDR3nt: TGCGCCAGCAGCTTGGTAGGACTAGCGGGGGACCCCTCTGGAGATACGCAGTATTTT; CDR3aa: CASSLVGLAGDPSGDTQYF